Many counts were recorded for the clone carrying this T cell receptor (beta chain). Its specificity is not known. The sample comes from a study of T cells in Graves' hyperthyroidism and ophthalmopathy. General study points: Model predictions of ophthalmopathy came a median 6.5 months before onset.

Amplified TCR beta CDR3 regions derived from RNA transcripts. RT-PCR in the first round (using the HTBI primer set) targeted the TCR CDR3. Each CDR3 protein is one row after TCRdb ran MiXCR on the multiplex PCR reads. The data contain about 260,000 distinct CDR3 sequences, less than 30% of them singletons. Newly diagnosed hyperthyroidism patients aged 18 to 65 years had disease lasting under 2 months. Exclusion of a patient resulted from uncontrolled infection, other autoimmune disease, pregnancy or lactation. This CDR3 comprises 13 residues. Looked up from germline, CDR1 is MNHEY and CDR2 is SVGEGT. V was pared by 2 bases and J by 5 bases, with 9 bases between.

The sample consisted of blood. This receptor was taken from a man in his forties or fifties with Graves' hyperthyroidism that later progressed to Graves' ophthalmopathy. The chain recombines TRBV6-2 or TRBV6-3 with TRBJ2-5; no clear D. CDR3 amino acids: CASSYEERETQYF. In DNA form, the CDR3 reads TGTGCCAGCAGTTACGAGGAGAGGGAGACCCAGTACTTC.